Following are 14 T cell receptor beta chains from one sample sequenced in a study of shared clonotypes between healthy human individuals. Naive CD8 cells lacked CD45RO, underwent positive selection for CCR7 and left out terminally differentiated effector memory CD45RA+ cells. Generated by immunoSEQ multiplex PCR, the TCRdb table keeps only in-frame clones and is missing some. The table lists about 2 million clones, about 95% of them singletons. The sequencing sample was made of naive CD8+ T cells sorted from blood. These receptors all stem from a man between 18 and 29 years old in good health.

The V gene is TRBV7-3, the J gene TRBJ1-2; weak D call: TRBD1 (6 bases). CDR1 and CDR2 from the germline V gene are SGHTA and FQGTGA. Trimming removed 5 bases at V and 8 bases at J, with 15 bases between. The CDR3 length is 13 residues. The CDR3 loop is CASSTSQGLGYTF. The CDR3 DNA reads as TGTGCCAGCAGCACAAGTCAGGGGCTCGGCTACACCTTC.

The chain carries TRBV19 and TRBJ2-7; D not resolved. Germline-derived CDR1 and CDR2 are LNHDA and SQIVND (reference sequence). V was clipped by 5 bases and J by 3 bases, with 14 bases between them. The CDR3 sequence is 14 residues long. The CDR3 here is CASSPVGGDYEQYF. In DNA form, the CDR3 reads TGTGCCAGTAGTCCTGTGGGTGGAGACTACGAGCAGTACTTC.

This chain connects TRBV7-6 to TRBJ1-2; TRBD1 matches 7 bases. The CDR3 consists of 14 residues. V lost 0 bases, J lost 4 bases, and 2 bases stayed unmatched. Germline-derived CDR1 and CDR2 are SGHVS and FNYEAQ. CDR3: CASSLAPGGYGYTF. The CDR3 nucleotides are TGTGCCAGCAGCTTAGCTCCAGGGGGCTATGGCTACACCTTC.

This clone showed up just once. The rearrangement uses TRBV11-1 and TRBJ2-3, with TRBD2 identical over 7 bases. V lost 6 bases to trimming and J lost 1 base; unmatched junction nucleotides: 7. Germline V gene data show CDR1 as SGHAT and CDR2 as FQDESV (reference sequence). The CDR3 covers 15 residues. CDR3: CASRKTGGRTDTQYF. The DNA of the CDR3 is TGTGCCAGCAGGAAGACGGGGGGACGCACAGATACGCAGTATTTT.

The V call is TRBV5-1, the J call TRBJ1-5; tentative D call: TRBD1 (5 bases). The CDR3 length is 15 residues. Trimming removed 0 bases from V and 1 base from J, with 8 bases in between. Looked up from germline, CDR1 is SGHRS and CDR2 is YFSETQ. The CDR3 is CASSLVWGSNQPQHF. DNA of the CDR3: TGCGCCAGCAGCTTGGTATGGGGGAGCAATCAGCCCCAGCATTTT.

This chain links TRBV28 with TRBJ2-7, with TRBD1 matching 8 bases. The CDR3 is 15 amino acids. Trimming at V came to 5 bases and at J to 3 bases, leaving 9 bases not matched to a gene. In germline, CDR1 is MDHEN, CDR2 SYDVKM. In DNA form, the CDR3 reads TGTGCCAGCAGTCCATCACAGACAGGGGACTACGAGCAGTACTTC. This translates into CASSPSQTGDYEQYF.

Turning to this clone: Within the sample, other DNA sequences also encode this same CDR3. The genes are TRBV27 and TRBJ2-5; 7 nucleotides align to TRBD2. CDR3 length: 14 amino acids. The germline V gene encodes CDR1 MNHEY and CDR2 SMNVEV (reference sequence). The V and J ends lost 1 base and 4 bases, in that order; junction bases with no gene match: 3. The CDR3 DNA follows: TGTGCCAGCAGTTTATTGGGGGGGGGAGAGACCCAGTACTTC. Translated, it gives CASSLLGGGETQYF.

To note about this clone: Other DNA sequences in this specimen translate into the identical CDR3. This sequence joins TRBV27 and TRBJ1-2; perhaps TRBD1 as D (5 bases). CDR1 and CDR2 from the germline V gene are MNHEY and SMNVEV (reference sequence). Trimming removed 6 bases at V and 0 bases at J, with 8 bases between. The CDR3 is 13 residues long. The chain's CDR3 is CASSPQANYGYTF. The CDR3, as DNA: TGTGCCAGCAGCCCACAGGCTAACTATGGCTACACCTTC.

The chain is built from TRBV28 and TRBJ2-5, with TRBD2 identical over 11 bases. The length of the CDR3 is 17 residues. The V gene end was trimmed by 3 bases and the J gene end by 1 base; junction bases not matched to a gene: 7. Germline V gene lookup returns CDR1 MDHEN and CDR2 SYDVKM. The CDR3 loop is CASSFSLAGGSQETQYF. The CDR3 DNA is TGTGCCAGCAGTTTCTCATTAGCGGGGGGGTCCCAAGAGACCCAGTACTTC.

Worth noting for this clone: The same CDR3 can be traced to other DNA sequences in this sample. The genes are TRBV9 and TRBJ1-1; D ambiguous. V lost 0 bases to trimming and J lost 1 base, with 4 bases between them. Germline CDR1 is SGDLS and CDR2 is YYNGEE. This CDR3 contains 13 residues. The CDR3 is CASSVDTNTEAFF. The DNA of the CDR3 is TGTGCCAGCAGCGTAGACACGAACACTGAAGCTTTCTTT.

The V call is TRBV7-9, the J call TRBJ2-7; D remains unclear. Germline CDR1 and CDR2: SEHNR and FQNEAQ (reference sequence). Trimming took off 2 bases at V and 1 base at J, with 9 bases between the two ends. The CDR3 extends over 14 amino acids. This CDR3 reads CASSLRYTSYEQYF. The CDR3 nucleotides are TGTGCCAGCAGCTTAAGGTACACTTCCTACGAGCAGTACTTC. Using reference TRBV7-9 and TRBJ2-7 for the parts outside the CDR3, the full variable domain is DTGVSQNPRHKITKRGQNVTFRCDPISEHNRLYWYRQTLGQGPEFLTYFQNEAQLEKSRLLSDRFSAERPKGSFSTLEIQRTEQGDSAMYLCASSLRYTSYEQYFGPGTRLTVT.

This chain connects TRBV4-1 to TRBJ2-7; D possibly corresponds to TRBD2 (5 bases). The CDR3 has 13 residues. V shed 1 base and J shed 6 bases, with 10 bases lying between them. Germline CDR1 and CDR2: MGHRA and YSYEKL. CDR3 sequence reads: CASSQVSGSEQYF. As DNA, the CDR3 is TGCGCCAGCAGCCAAGTATCGGGAAGCGAGCAGTACTTC.

The chain links TRBV19 to TRBJ1-5; D is unclear. Germline assignment: CDR1 LNHDA and CDR2 SQIVND (reference sequence). The ends were cut back, 0 bases at V and 5 bases at J, with 8 bases in the middle. This CDR3 is 14 amino acids long. CDR3 nucleotides: TGTGCCAGTAGTATAGATAGGGTGGATCAGCCCCAGCATTTT. Its translation: CASSIDRVDQPQHF.

V is TRBV29-1 and J is TRBJ2-5; 12 bases align to TRBD2. This CDR3 contains 15 residues. Trimming removed 3 bases from V and 2 bases from J; junction bases left unmatched: 4. Germline CDR1 SQVTM, CDR2 ANQGSEA. CDR3 residues: CSVEGTSGLQETQYF. The DNA for the CDR3 is TGCAGCGTTGAGGGGACTAGCGGGCTACAAGAGACCCAGTACTTC.